This entry is about one TCR beta chain. Its cognate antigen is unknown. The data stem from a study of blood T cells in healthy people across ages. General study points: Donors of long life had a larger count of naive CD4+ cells and greater diversity than aged donors.

The germline V gene encodes CDR1 SGHRS and CDR2 YFSETQ. CDR3 length equals 14 residues. The V end lost 2 bases, the J end lost 5 bases, and 13 bases lay between the germline ends. Sample-barcoded 5' priming and a J-beta primer mix drove a second PCR of roughly 7 to 11 cycles. TCRdb re-analysed the 5' RACE reads in MiXCR, keeping a single row per CDR3 protein. The sample has approximately 1.5 million distinct CDR3 sequences, approximately 43% seen once; the top ten hold 4%. Total RNA extracted from each sample amounted to at least 5 micrograms. This receptor was identified in a woman younger than 30 in good health. This sequence joins TRBV5-1 and TRBJ1-1; D is unresolved. The specimen sequenced was blood. The CDR3 sequence is CASSFGLSGTEAFF. CDR3 in DNA: TGCGCCAGCAGCTTCGGGTTATCGGGGACTGAAGCTTTCTTT.